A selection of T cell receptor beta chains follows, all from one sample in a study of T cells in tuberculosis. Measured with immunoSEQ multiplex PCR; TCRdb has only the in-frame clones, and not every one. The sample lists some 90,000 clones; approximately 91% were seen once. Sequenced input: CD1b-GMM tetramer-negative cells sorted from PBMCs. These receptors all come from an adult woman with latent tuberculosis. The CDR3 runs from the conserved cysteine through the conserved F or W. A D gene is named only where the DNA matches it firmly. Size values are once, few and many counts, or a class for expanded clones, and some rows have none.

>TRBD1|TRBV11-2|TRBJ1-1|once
TGTGCCAGCAGCTCTCTGGACAGGGCAATCTTAGTGAGATTT
CASSSLDRAILVRF
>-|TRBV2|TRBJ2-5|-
TGTGCCAGCACATGGAGTCAAGAGACCCAGTACTTC
CASTWSQETQYF
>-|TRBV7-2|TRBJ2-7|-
TGTGCCAGCAGCTTGGGGGCCCTCGAGCAGTACTTC
CASSLGALEQYF
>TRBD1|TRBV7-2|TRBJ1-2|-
TGTGCCAGCAGCTTAGGGAGGCCCTCGGACAGGGACTATGGCTACACCTTC
CASSLGRPSDRDYGYTF
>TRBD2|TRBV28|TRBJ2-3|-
TGTGCCAGCATACCCCCCCGCGTTAGCGGGGTCACAGATACGCAGTATTTT
CASIPPRVSGVTDTQYF
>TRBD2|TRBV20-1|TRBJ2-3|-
TGCAGTGCGTATAGCGGGGGGCAGTATTTT
CSAYSGGQYF
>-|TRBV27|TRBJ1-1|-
TGTGCCAGCAGTTTAAGGGGGTGGACTGAAGCTTTCTTT
CASSLRGWTEAFF
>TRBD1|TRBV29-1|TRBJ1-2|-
TGCAGCGTTGGGGGACAGGGGGCCCGTGGCTACACCTTC
CSVGGQGARGYTF
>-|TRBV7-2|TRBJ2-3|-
TGTGCCAGCAGCTTAGACGCGGGGCGCACAGATACGCAGTATTTT
CASSLDAGRTDTQYF
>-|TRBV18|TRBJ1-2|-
TGTGCCAGCTCACCCCCCGGGGATGGCTACACCTTC
CASSPPGDGYTF
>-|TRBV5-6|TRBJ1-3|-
TGTGCCAGCAGCTCCGCCGGGGGGGCAAACACCATATATTTT
CASSSAGGANTIYF
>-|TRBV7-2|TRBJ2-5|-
TGTGCCAGCAGCTTAGCGCGAATGGAGACCCAGTACTTC
CASSLARMETQYF
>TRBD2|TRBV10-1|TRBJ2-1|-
TGCGCCAGCAGTGAGACTAGCGGGGCCTACAATGAGCAGTTCTTC
CASSETSGAYNEQFF
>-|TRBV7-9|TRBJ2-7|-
TGTGCCAGCAGCCTAGCCTTATACGAGCAGTACTTC
CASSLALYEQYF
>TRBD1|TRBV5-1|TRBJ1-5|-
TGCGCCAGCAGCTCGGGACAGGGAGACAATCAGCCCCAGCATTTT
CASSSGQGDNQPQHF
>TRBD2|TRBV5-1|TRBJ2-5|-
TGCGCCAGCAGCTTGGCCACGACTAGCGGGGGGGCCCAAGAGACCCAGTACTTC
CASSLATTSGGAQETQYF
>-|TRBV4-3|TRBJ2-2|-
TGCGCCAGCAGCCAAGAACAGGGCACCGGGGAGCTGTTTTTT
CASSQEQGTGELFF
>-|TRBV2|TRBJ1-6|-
TGTGCCAGCAGTGAAAGCGGTAGCTCCTATAATTCACCCCTCCACTTT
CASSESGSSYNSPLHF
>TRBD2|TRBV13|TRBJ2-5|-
TGTGCCAGCAGCATCCAAAACCCCTTCAGCGGGGGGACTGACTTACGAAAAGAGACCCAGTACTTC
CASSIQNPFSGGTDLRKETQYF
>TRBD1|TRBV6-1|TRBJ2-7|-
TGTGCCGGGACAGGGGGCCGGGGGACCTCCTACGAGCAGTACTTC
CAGTGGRGTSYEQYF
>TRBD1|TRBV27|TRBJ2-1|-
TGTGCCAGCAGCCGAGCCTCCAGGGGGCGCGATGAGCAGTTCTTC
CASSRASRGRDEQFF
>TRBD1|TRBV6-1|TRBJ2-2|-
TGTGCCAGCAGAAGGACAGGAACGAACACCGGGGAGCTGTTTTTT
CASRRTGTNTGELFF
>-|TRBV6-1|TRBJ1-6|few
TGTGCCAGCAGTGAAAGCGAGCCGTATAATTCACCCCTCCACTTT
CASSESEPYNSPLHF
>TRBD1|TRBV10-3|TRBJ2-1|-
TGTGCCATCAGTGATCTGGACAGGGGAACCACTACTGGGAAAACCGACAATGAGCAGTTCTTC
CAISDLDRGTTTGKTDNEQFF
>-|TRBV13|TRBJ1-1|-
TGTGCCAGCAGCGGAGGGGACGGCTTGAACACTGAAGCTTTCTTT
CASSGGDGLNTEAFF
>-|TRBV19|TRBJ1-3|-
TGTGCCAGTAGTCCCCGGCGGGGGGCGGCTGGAAACACCATATATTTT
CASSPRRGAAGNTIYF
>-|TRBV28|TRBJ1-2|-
TGTGCCAGCAGTAAACGGGGGACGAGCTATGGCTACACCTTC
CASSKRGTSYGYTF
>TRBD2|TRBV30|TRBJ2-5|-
TGTGCCTGGAGTGTGACTAGCGGGGGGGCCTTGGAGACCCAGTACTTC
CAWSVTSGGALETQYF
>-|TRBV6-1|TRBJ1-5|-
TGTGCCAGCAGCACACGGGGTAATCAGCCCCAGCATTTT
CASSTRGNQPQHF
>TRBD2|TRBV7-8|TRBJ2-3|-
TGTGCCAGCAGCTTATTAGCGGGGGGCACAGATACGCAGTATTTT
CASSLLAGGTDTQYF
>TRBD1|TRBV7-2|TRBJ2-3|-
TGTGCCAGCAGCTTCGACAGGGGATCAGATACGCAGTATTTT
CASSFDRGSDTQYF
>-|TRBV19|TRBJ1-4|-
TGTGCCAGTAGTACCCCCCTTGAAAAACTGTTTTTT
CASSTPLEKLFF
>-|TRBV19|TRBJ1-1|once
TGTGCCAGTTTGGGGGGGGAAGGTGCGAACACTGAAGCTTTCTTT
CASLGGEGANTEAFF
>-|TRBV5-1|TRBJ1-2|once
TGCGCCAGCAGCTTGGGGCAGGGTGGCTACACCTTC
CASSLGQGGYTF
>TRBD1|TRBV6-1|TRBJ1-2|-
TGTGCCAGCAGTGAAGGACCGGGACAGGATGGCTACACCTTC
CASSEGPGQDGYTF
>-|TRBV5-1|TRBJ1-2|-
TGCGCCAGCAGCTTGTCATGGGGGGAAGGCTATGGCTACACCTTC
CASSLSWGEGYGYTF
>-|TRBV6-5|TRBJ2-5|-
TGTGCCAGCAGTTACTCGTTTAGCGGTACCCAAGAGACCCAGTACTTC
CASSYSFSGTQETQYF
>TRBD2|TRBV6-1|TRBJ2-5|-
TGTGCCAGCAGTGAAGCGGGGGGACTAGCCGGGGAGACCCAGTACTTC
CASSEAGGLAGETQYF
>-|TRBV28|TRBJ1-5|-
TGTGCCAGCAGTTTAACAGGGTTTCGCCAGCCCCAGCATTTT
CASSLTGFRQPQHF
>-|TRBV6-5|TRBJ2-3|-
TGTGCCAGCAGTCAGTGGGGGGGCGCGGATACGCAGTATTTT
CASSQWGGADTQYF